A single sample gave rise to the 18 T cell receptor beta chains below, sequenced in a study of siplizumab effects on memory and regulatory T cells. The repertoire was sequenced with immunoSEQ multiplex PCR; TCRdb's copy has only in-frame clones and lacks some. The data show tens of thousands of clones, roughly 96% seen once. Sequenced input: naive CD4+ T cells sorted from blood. The receptors derive from a human donor in good health.

About this clone itself: One end of the junction is discordant with germline, which a read error may explain. The chain is built from TRBV7-9 and TRBJ1-2; D perhaps matches TRBD1 (5 bases). Looked up from germline, CDR1 is SEHNR and CDR2 is FQNEAQ (reference sequence). This CDR3 comprises 11 residues. The CDR3 nucleotides are TGTGCCAGCAGCGTTGCACCGGGACCTCACTTC. This translates into CASSVAPGPHF.

The chain has TRBV6-1 and TRBJ1-2; D not resolved. The CDR3 has 17 amino acids. The germline V and J ends were trimmed by 2 bases and 3 bases, with 19 bases remaining between them. Germline CDR1 and CDR2: MNHNS and SASEGT. The CDR3 coding sequence is TGTGCCAGCAGTGAAACGGCGGCGGGCATTATCCACTATGGCTACACCTTC. It yields the protein CASSETAAGIIHYGYTF.

The V call is TRBV6-5, the J call TRBJ2-7, with TRBD1 matching 8 bases. The V gene end was trimmed by 2 bases and the J gene end by 3 bases; junction bases not matched to a gene: 6. Germline V gene sequence: CDR1 MNHEY, CDR2 SVGAGI. The CDR3 is made up of 15 amino acids. CDR3 sequence: CASSYADRVVYEQYF. The CDR3 bases are TGTGCCAGCAGTTACGCGGACAGGGTTGTCTACGAGCAGTACTTC.

The V gene is TRBV5-6, the J gene TRBJ1-1, with 7 positions matching TRBD1. Unmatched junction bases numbered 11, after V lost 4 bases and J lost 2 bases. Germline CDR1 SGHDT, CDR2 YYEEEE. The CDR3 contains 16 residues. The CDR3 sequence: CASSPRATGENTEAFF. The CDR3 coding sequence is TGTGCCAGCAGCCCCAGAGCCACAGGGGAAAACACTGAAGCTTTCTTT.

This chain links TRBV6-4 with TRBJ2-1; D gene ambiguous. The germline V gene has CDR1 MRHNA and CDR2 SNTAGT. Trimming shortened V by 6 bases and J by 5 bases, and 11 bases separated the two germline ends. The CDR3 covers 13 residues. The CDR3 nucleotides are TGTGCCAGCAGCTCTGGCGAGGACAATGAGCAGTTCTTC. Translated, it gives CASSSGEDNEQFF.

The rearrangement joins TRBV6-1 to TRBJ2-4, with D perhaps TRBD2 (5 bases). Per the germline V gene, CDR1 is MNHNS and CDR2 is SASEGT. The CDR3 consists of 17 residues. The ends were cut back, 0 bases at V and 0 bases at J, with 12 bases in the middle. CDR3 nucleotides: TGTGCCAGCAGTGAAGCGCCGGGGAGCCTAGCCAAAAACATTCAGTACTTC. Translating it yields CASSEAPGSLAKNIQYF.

This chain joins TRBV20-1 and TRBJ2-3, with unresolved D. CDR1 DFQATT and CDR2 SNEGSKA come from the germline V gene (reference sequence). The CDR3 has 11 amino acids. V dropped 3 bases and J dropped 6 bases, with 7 bases sitting between them. The CDR3 reads CSARHPDTQYF. The CDR3 DNA is TGCAGTGCTAGGCACCCGGATACGCAGTATTTT.

The chain links TRBV5-6 to TRBJ2-7; D may be TRBD1 or TRBD2 (6 bases each). Germline CDR1 SGHDT, CDR2 YYEEEE. V lost 2 bases and J 3 bases, leaving 18 bases between the germline ends. The CDR3 is made up of 16 amino acids. CDR3 amino acids: CASSFLGGMDFYEQYF. Written as DNA, the CDR3 is TGTGCCAGCAGCTTTCTAGGGGGGATGGACTTCTACGAGCAGTACTTC.

The J gene is TRBJ1-1, the V gene TRBV6-5; D gene unclear. Germline loops: CDR1 MNHEY, CDR2 SVGAGI. Trimming left V 4 bases short and J 1 base short, with 4 bases between. This CDR3 spans 12 amino acids. Written as DNA, the CDR3 is TGTGCCAGCAGTTTCAGGAACACTGAAGCTTTCTTT. As protein: CASSFRNTEAFF.

CDR3 amino acids: CASSLVREEKLFF. The CDR3 nucleotides read TGTGCCAGCAGCTTAGTACGAGAGGAAAAACTGTTTTTT. The chain combines TRBV7-2 with TRBJ1-4; D is unresolved. CDR1 and CDR2 from the germline V gene are SGHTA and FQGNSA. The CDR3 runs 13 residues. Trimming pared 1 base from V and 8 bases from J, leaving 8 bases between.

V gene TRBV5-1 combines with J gene TRBJ1-2, with TRBD1 matching over 9 bases. The CDR3 sequence is 16 residues long. Unmatched junction bases numbered 7, after V lost 4 bases and J lost 0 bases. Looked up from germline, CDR1 is SGHRS and CDR2 is YFSETQ. The CDR3 is CASSMTGGRTNYGYTF. The CDR3 DNA follows: TGCGCCAGCAGCATGACAGGGGGAAGGACTAACTATGGCTACACCTTC.

V gene TRBV5-4 combines with J gene TRBJ1-1, with 7 bases that match TRBD1. Trimming took 4 bases from V and 3 from J; bases not matched to a gene: 9. The CDR3 loop spans 15 amino acids. Germline CDR1 and CDR2: SGHNT and YYREEE (reference sequence). The CDR3 protein is CASSPGTARDTEAFF. The CDR3 nucleotides are TGTGCCAGCAGCCCCGGGACAGCGAGGGACACTGAAGCTTTCTTT. Together with reference TRBV5-4 and TRBJ1-1, the CDR3 gives the full variable domain: ETGVTQSPTHLIKTRGQQVTLRCSSQSGHNTVSWYQQALGQGPQFIFQYYREEENGRGNFPPRFSGLQFPNYSSELNVNALELDDSALYLCASSPGTARDTEAFFGQGTRLTVV.

The rearrangement uses TRBV7-2 and TRBJ2-7, with TRBD1 as a possible D gene (5 bases). Trimming pared 3 bases from V and 3 bases from J, leaving 15 bases between. CDR1 is SGHTA and CDR2 is FQGNSA in the germline V gene. CDR3 size: 15 residues. CDR3 region: CASSLSVRVIYEQYF. The CDR3 coding sequence is TGTGCCAGCAGCTTGTCCGTCAGGGTAATCTACGAGCAGTACTTC.

The genes are TRBV5-6 and TRBJ2-3; D uncertain. V lost 3 bases and J lost 1, with 12 bases in between. The germline V gene has CDR1 SGHDT and CDR2 YYEEEE. The CDR3 is 15 residues long. The CDR3 coding sequence is TGTGCCAGCAGCTGGCGGCTTGTAGGCACAGATACGCAGTATTTT. This translates into CASSWRLVGTDTQYF.

V usage is TRBV18 and J usage is TRBJ2-3; D is unresolved. Per germline, CDR1 KGHSH and CDR2 LQKENI. This CDR3 contains 15 residues. V lost 3 bases and J 0 bases, leaving 10 bases between the germline ends. CDR3 loop: CASSPDVSSTDTQYF. The CDR3 nucleotides are TGTGCCAGCTCACCGGACGTCTCTAGCACAGATACGCAGTATTTT.

This sequence joins TRBV19 and TRBJ2-1, with 10 bases that match TRBD2. Unmatched junction bases numbered 12, after V lost 8 bases and J lost 8 bases. There are 15 residues in the CDR3. CDR1 and CDR2 (germline): LNHDA, SQIVND (reference sequence). The CDR3 region is CASSLTGTSAHEQFF. In DNA form, the CDR3 reads TGTGCCAGTTCATTGACCGGGACTAGCGCCCATGAGCAGTTCTTC. Complete variable domain (other parts from reference TRBV19 and TRBJ2-1): DGGITQSPKYLFRKEGQNVTLSCEQNLNHDAMYWYRQDPGQGLRLIYYSQIVNDFQKGDIAEGYSVSREKKESFPLTVTSAQKNPTAFYLCASSLTGTSAHEQFFGPGTRLTVL.

The chain employs TRBV7-3 and TRBJ1-2; 10 bases line up with TRBD1. Germline V gene data show CDR1 as SGHTA and CDR2 as FQGTGA. The CDR3 consists of 14 residues. J was trimmed by 8 bases and V by 5 bases; bases with no gene match: 8. The CDR3 sequence is CASSGTGAGEGYTF. The CDR3, as DNA: TGTGCCAGCAGCGGGACAGGGGCGGGAGAAGGCTACACCTTC.

V usage is TRBV19 and J usage is TRBJ2-3; 8 nucleotides align to TRBD1. The germline V gene encodes CDR1 LNHDA and CDR2 SQIVND (reference sequence). Trimming removed 3 bases from V and 5 bases from J; junction bases left unmatched: 4. CDR3 length equals 14 residues. The CDR3 DNA reads TGTGCCAGTAGTATTGGACAGGGTGTAGATACGCAGTATTTT. Translated, it gives CASSIGQGVDTQYF.